A selection of T cell receptor beta chains follows, all from one sample in a study of Tregs in tolerant kidney transplant recipients. Only in-frame clones appear in the TCRdb table, and some are missing; sequencing was by immunoSEQ multiplex PCR. The profile shows around 86,000 clones, around nine tenths of them singletons. Specimen: CD4+ T cells from blood (PBMCs), collected 24 months after the transplant. Every receptor here comes from a human patient who received a combined kidney and bone marrow transplant. Some T cells may trace back to the graft donor. CDR3s include the opening cysteine and the closing phenylalanine or tryptophan. The D gene is left open where the match is weak.

d_call v_call cdr3_aa
TRBD2 TRBV6-4 CASSDSQTSGKYNEQFF
TRBD2 TRBV12-5 CASASAGTSGGGTTDTQYF
. TRBV18 CASSPQGDGYTF
. TRBV10-1 CASLQGWRCGYTF
. TRBV5-6 CASGIDSSLRGNEQFF
. TRBV6-5 CASSRTRNRRDEQFF
. TRBV15 CATSRDSKRGTEAFF
TRBD2 TRBV7-2 CASSLDSGRTETQYF
TRBD1 TRBV19 CASSMVFAGQVLETQYF
. TRBV4-2 CASSQEPRSNYGYTF
. TRBV7-9 CASSLAGSTFQDGNTIYF
TRBD2 TRBV6-1 CASFEREKTYEQYF
TRBD2 TRBV19 CASSIIGRAVVF
. TRBV5-1 CASTVSQFKGGYTEAFF
. TRBV11-2 CASSLVEGWQETQYF
TRBD2 TRBV6-5 CASSAGLTGGGEQYF
. TRBV29-1 CSVEEVRLGYTF
TRBD2 TRBV11-2 CASRPSGRAYNEQFF
TRBD1 TRBV7-2 CASSAGQGAGEQYF
TRBD2 TRBV30 CASDPSGGGETQYF
. TRBV7-9 CASSSTSGSEAGTQYF
. TRBV18 CASSLPPGNRYF
. TRBV11-1 CASRTGSAGEGEQYF
TRBD1 TRBV10-3 CAISTLTGLHTDTQYF
. TRBV23-1 CASSQFDPRLTGALRPQETQYF
. TRBV6-5 CASSYRQNQMNTEAFF
. TRBV30 CAWSNGDTEAFF
TRBD1 TRBV19 CASKDRSSYILNSPLHF
. TRBV30 CAWSSALRTGELFF
TRBD1 TRBV6-1 CASRQGSGNTIYF
. TRBV7-3 CASSFTISSDEQFF
TRBD2 TRBV15 CATSREPLIAGVGNEQFF
TRBD2 TRBV5-1 CASSLKAGADSGETQYF
TRBD2 TRBV9 CASSVGIAGGHYEQYF
. TRBV30 CAWSATRETEAFF
TRBD1 TRBV4-3 CASSQEGGQGYGYTF
. TRBV7-8 CASSFNTAEAFF
. TRBV5-1 CASSLRARSGFRDTEAFF
. TRBV4-1 CASSQFSVRGAYNSPLHF
TRBD1 TRBV2 CASSKRGQLPQETQYF
TRBD1 TRBV5-4 CASSLRTGNTEAFF
. TRBV5-1 CATLVELILNYGYTF
. TRBV5-6 CASSLEPGSMNTEAFF
TRBD2 TRBV7-3 CASSSLAGGVKTQYF
. TRBV11-2 CASSSPYQPQHF
TRBD1 TRBV2 CASSTTRTGRQVGQYF
. TRBV11-3 CASSFRTGGYTF
TRBD2 TRBV28 CASIPGRVWGTQYF
. TRBV27 CASMGLDTTEAFF
TRBD1 TRBV4-1 CASSQDKGTGGSYEQYF